This T cell receptor (beta chain) derives from a study of cytomegalovirus exposure and HLA in healthy donors (dated 2017 in TCRdb). For the wider study: An earlier analysis of some 550 of the donors reported roughly 300 Gb of sequence data and 120 million or so unique TCR beta sequences from approximately 180 million T cells. An early release covering roughly 640 HLA-typed donors comprised 300 to 350 gigabases of sequencing data and roughly 86 million unique TCR sequences. Among the approximately 430 genotyped donors, approximately 81% belonged to the genetic ancestry cluster associated with self-reported Caucasian donors. The study aimed to test whether cataloging public T cell receptors could reveal signatures of past pathogen exposure. The T cell repertoires of under 700 subjects were profiled by immunosequencing and related to cytomegalovirus serostatus. In addition to the first cohort of 666 subjects, a separate validation cohort of 130 or so different subjects was used. To predict cytomegalovirus infection status, the study brought together high-throughput TCR immunosequencing, statistical association of individual TCRs with disease status, and machine learning. In a later analysis, previously published TCR beta repertoires from 550 to 750 donors were re-analyzed and high-resolution HLA genotyping was added so that TCR occurrence patterns could be studied. In the later analysis, no new phenotypic data were used to find candidate immune exposures; instead, reliance was placed on TCR beta sequences and their occurrence across donors. An earlier analysis of approximately 500 of the donors applied high-throughput TCR beta sequencing to assess whether each TCR beta V gene segment acted as functional or pseudogenic. Donor age, sex, ethnicity and CMV serostatus were compiled alongside the repertoire data. In a later genetic analysis, genome-wide SNP genotypes for 398 of the 666 donors were used, and that subset was treated as a discovery cohort. Every repertoire in the discovery cohort had been generated on one and the same sequencing platform. Both class I and class II loci were covered by HLA typing, at four-digit resolution. The number of typed donors differed by locus: about 620-640 for A, B, C, DRB1 and DQB1; some 500 for DQA1; fewer than 610 for DPA1; and about 470 for DPB1. Four to six DR-DQ haplotypes were handled as single units for association and clustering, since linkage in the cohort was strong. Among around 400 genotyped donors of the cohort, an average of roughly 230,000 unique TCR beta nucleotide sequences was sequenced per donor, of which roughly 17% were non-productive.

To prepare the library, the immunoSEQ multiplex PCR assay was applied. For the multiplex PCR, a mixture combining 60 forward primers for TCR Vbeta segments and 13 reverse primers for TCR Jbeta segments was used. The CDR3 region of rearranged TCR beta genes was amplified from genomic DNA with a multiplex PCR assay. The Illumina HiSeq System was used to sequence the amplified TCR beta libraries as 87-base-pair reads. From the authors' description of their analysis: A later analysis tallied approximately 87 million unique TCR beta chains across the 666 repertoires, and 10 million to 11 million of those chains were shared by two or more donors. A nearest-neighbor algorithm error-corrected the raw reads and collapsed the reads into unique sequences, merging closely related sequences to remove PCR and sequencing errors. To assign V, D and J gene segments, CDR3 sequences were aligned to IMGT reference sequences. For a sequence to be retained, a match of at least six nucleotides was required to both a V gene segment and a J gene segment. Rearrangements were called productive when the CDR3 lacked stop codons and stayed in frame with V and J; all others were non-productive. CDR3 was defined by IMGT convention, running from the second conserved V-encoded cysteine to the conserved J-encoded phenylalanine. The earlier analysis of fewer than 750 of the donors excluded sequences that lacked an unambiguous match to a single V gene segment. An earlier analysis of several hundred of the donors called V segments functional above 56.7% productive rearrangements and segregating when the between-donor standard deviation exceeded 5%. To diagnose cytomegalovirus status from the catalog of TCR beta chain sequences, a statistical classification framework was built. In a later analysis, TCR nucleotide sequences were compared against IMGT/GENE-DB human TR gene sequences so that V and J genes could be assigned. In a later analysis, CDR3 sequences and most-parsimonious VDJ recombination scenarios were assigned using the TCRdist pipeline. In a later analysis, each TCR beta chain was defined by its CDR3 amino acid sequence together with its V-gene family, and reads without a unique V-gene family were excluded. To address suspected cross-contamination and a sequencing artifact, a later analysis removed 592 highly shared, low-generation-probability nucleotide sequences. For each public chain, a later analysis derived a clonal expansion index from normalized ranks of inferred template counts within each repertoire. Generation probabilities in a later analysis came from a VDJ recombination model fitted to out-of-frame rearrangements, and those results were checked against IGoR. Hypergeometric tests were used in a later analysis to score TCR-TCR, TCR-HLA and TCR-CMV co-occurrence, with a repertoire-size bias correction applied to the TCR pairs. A later analysis estimated false discovery rates by permuting HLA or CMV assignments 20 times. In a later analysis, co-occurring TCRs were grouped with DBSCAN, and TCRdist sequence similarity was added when clustering was performed within HLA-allele-positive subsets. Repertoires with fewer than 30,000 or more than 120,000 public chains, plus five repertoires with anomalous nucleotide sharing, were excluded from co-occurrence clustering. TCRdb obtained this table from immuneACCESS and retained in-frame rearrangements with V and J assigned. These tables miss some clones; where compared with another copy, unresolved V genes account for less than half of the shortfall, and the remainder is unexplained. V and J calls and clone size follow that table, whereas D and trimming were derived from the DNA. For this sample the table gives 150,000 to 200,000 clones, of which roughly three quarters were detected only once. The ten largest clones take up roughly 1.5% of the sample.

From a lookup of the germline V gene, CDR1 and CDR2 are KGHSH and LQKENI. Its CDR3 holds 16 amino acids, cysteine through phenylalanine. Of all the DNA, just the CDR3 is kept, 48 bases in frame from base 1. Unmatched junction bases come to 12, with V trimmed by 1 base and J by 8 bases. The cohort comprised around 690 healthy bone marrow donors. All cohort members were sampled while nominally healthy, although unrecorded immune exposures were likely present. The donor was CMV seronegative and was included in the group of 352 seronegative cohort members. Each donor provided a peripheral blood sample, and peripheral blood mononuclear cells were used for TCR beta sequencing. The Qiagen DNeasy Blood Extraction Kit was used to extract genomic DNA from the blood cell samples. With regard to this clone: It lacks a known antigen. No base quality information exists; no much larger clone differs at one position.

The paper as a whole reports these results and caveats: Across donors, most TCR sequences were observed very rarely, whereas some public TCRs were present in many individuals. The sequencing pipeline was judged likely to have produced a cluster of highly shared sequence variants as a technical artifact. Most CMV-associated TCR beta chains appeared to be HLA-restricted in a later analysis, and the HLA associations seemed to be driven largely by CMV exposure. Correlated functional status among segregating V segments might reflect linkage disequilibrium, but an unknown experimental factor could not be ruled out. The study listed over 150 TCR beta chains as associated with cytomegalovirus. Because HLA typing was missing for some donors at each locus, association tests included only the typed subset. It was suggested by the authors that the approach could potentially be generalized to other disease states and immunological phenotypes. A further reported finding was that TCR beta sequences accurately predicted the HLA-A and HLA-B alleles for most subjects in the first cohort. A later genetic analysis associated a missense DCLRE1C variant with V-gene and J-gene trimming of TCR beta chains, and an independent cohort replicated the association. This cohort had only TCR beta chains sequenced, and the lack of alpha or paired-chain data limited which features could be detected. The 87-base-pair reads could not distinguish some IMGT-functional V segments, including TRBV6-2 and TRBV6-3, so those segments were excluded. An earlier analysis of around 500 of the donors showed that most TCR beta V segments appeared in productive rearrangements either about 90% or about 30% of the time, which broadly matched IMGT annotations. In vitro tests confirmed that a few of the cytomegalovirus-associated TCR beta chains recognize cytomegalovirus antigens. Assigning TCR associations to individual alleles was difficult when HLA alleles, especially DR and DQ, strongly co-occurred. Presence/absence analyses assumed roughly uniform sequencing depth across donors, an assumption that may not hold. Because counts were too low, about 18 rarely observed V segments, including chromosome 9 orphons, were excluded from the earlier analysis of about 500 of the donors. The only immune exposure information available for the cohort was CMV serostatus. A later genetic analysis reported fewer N-insertions in productive TCRs among donors in an Asian-associated ancestry cluster than the roughly 620-donor mean. Compared with equally common non-associated chains, HLA-associated TCR beta chains in a later analysis were more clonally expanded and had lower generation probabilities. At a false discovery rate of 0.05, a later analysis linked 16,951 TCR beta sequences to specific HLA alleles. Several of the top co-occurrence clusters appeared to be linked to parvovirus B19, influenza, CMV and Epstein-Barr virus, according to a later analysis. A later analysis found that TCR association rates varied across HLA loci, with DRB1 alleles showing the most associated TCRs and HLA-C alleles the fewest. The classifier was reported to diagnose cytomegalovirus status with high specificity and sensitivity in both the original cohort and the validation cohort.

The material sequenced was PBMCs. Recombination joined TRBV18 with TRBJ1-2; TRBD1 fits 8 bases in the junction. The origin of this receptor is a woman aged 45-59 years in good health and CMV-seronegative. The CDR3 reads CASSPLSGQATRGYTF. The nucleotide sequence is TGTGCCAGCTCACCACTCTCGGGACAGGCTACTAGGGGCTACACCTTC. The full variable domain, with segments outside the CDR3 supplied by the reference TRBV18 and TRBJ1-2 proteins, appears as NAGVMQNPRHLVRRRGQEARLRCSPMKGHSHVYWYRQLPEEGLKFMVYLQKENIIDESGMPKERFSAEFPKEGPSILRIQQVVRGDSAAYFCASSPLSGQATRGYTFGSGTRLTVV.